A single T cell receptor beta chain is shown here with its context. Naive CD8 cells were CD45RO-negative, positively selected for CCR7, excluding terminally differentiated effector memory CD45RA+ cells. The data stem from a study of shared clonotypes between healthy human individuals. There are 15 residues in the CDR3. The V segment lost 5 bases and the J segment 5 bases; nucleotides outside the gene matches: 5. CDR1 is SGHVS and CDR2 is FNYEAQ in the germline V gene. TCRdb's copy holds only in-frame clones and misses some; the assay was immunoSEQ multiplex PCR. The sample consists of about 600,000 clones, about 98% of them appearing once.

This sequence originates from a man aged 25-45 years in good health. Sequencing was performed on naive CD8+ T cells sorted from blood. The J gene is TRBJ2-7, the V gene TRBV7-6; 14 nucleotides line up with TRBD2. The CDR3 loop is CASSQGLAGADEQYF. The CDR3 DNA is TGTGCCAGCAGCCAGGGACTAGCGGGAGCAGACGAGCAGTACTTC.